One sample yielded the 9 T cell receptor beta chains listed below, sequenced in a study of CXCR3-negative and CXCR3-positive naive CD8 T cells. General study points: TRB CDR3s of CXCR3-positive naive cells were more hydrophobic than those of CXCR3-negative naive cells.

These TCRs are of unknown antigen specificity. UMI-labeled 5' RACE TRB cDNA libraries were prepared from the cells. No DNA is given; TCRdb re-called the 5' RACE reads and lists each CDR3 protein once. Its listing shows about 150,000 distinct CDR3 sequences. Sequenced material: naive CXCR3+ CD8+ T cells from blood. Noted subset: CD45RO-CCR7+CD27+CD95- naive CD8+ T cells expressing CXCR3 (TNR3+). These receptors were taken from a human donor in good health. Some clones in this sample may be carry-over from other donors' samples.

CDR3 residues: CASSLVFGGMNEKLFF. J is TRBJ1-4 and V is TRBV7-9; TCRdb's D call of TRBD1 is untestable without DNA. This CDR3 has 16 residues. In germline, CDR1 is SEHNR, CDR2 FQNEAQ (reference sequence).

The chain joins TRBV6-6 to TRBJ2-2. The CDR3 is 11 amino acids. Germline CDR1 reads MNHNY; CDR2 reads SVGAGI (reference sequence). CDR3 in amino acids: CASANTGELFF.

The chain employs TRBV7-9 and TRBJ2-2; lacking DNA, the TRBD2 call made by TCRdb goes unchecked. Germline CDR1 and CDR2: SEHNR and FQNEAQ (reference sequence). The CDR3 has 15 residues. The CDR3 sequence is CASSWLAEPAGELFF.

The chain links TRBV29-1 to TRBJ1-1; no DNA is available, so the TRBD1 call from TCRdb remains unchecked. CDR3 length: 16 amino acids. In germline, CDR1 is SQVTM, CDR2 ANQGSEA. The CDR3: CSARRGGSHMNTEAFF.

The V and J genes are TRBV6-4 and TRBJ1-6. The CDR3 sequence is 15 residues long. Germline V gives CDR1 MRHNA, CDR2 SNTAGT. CDR3 sequence reads: CASSDSGEMSSPLHF.

The chain joins TRBV21-1 to TRBJ2-2; TCRdb gives TRBD2 as the D gene, but with no DNA this cannot be confirmed. TRBV21-1 is labeled a pseudogene. CDR3 size: 16 residues. CDR3 sequence reads: CASSNPGLVGGGELFF.

The chain recombines TRBV7-8 with TRBJ2-1; TCRdb returns TRBD2, unconfirmable since there is no DNA. Germline V gene data show CDR1 as SGHVS and CDR2 as FQNEAQ. This CDR3 region has 20 residues. This chain's CDR3 is CASSPAQGIRLAGVYNEQFF.

The chain is built from TRBV28 and TRBJ1-6; lacking DNA, the TRBD1 call made by TCRdb goes unchecked. The CDR3 covers 17 residues. CDR1 is MDHEN, CDR2 SYDVKM, per germline. CDR3 sequence reads: CASSLLGDLPYNSPIHF.

The chain is built from TRBV7-9 and TRBJ2-1. The germline CDR1 and CDR2 sequences are SEHNR and FQNEAQ (reference sequence). The CDR3 is made up of 15 amino acids. The CDR3 reads CASSLVLGSYNEQFF.